What follows describes a single T cell receptor beta chain. CDR1 MNHNS and CDR2 SASEGT come from the germline V gene. This CDR3 has 12 residues. V lost 4 bases and J lost 1, with 4 bases in between. Only in-frame clones appear in the TCRdb table, and some are missing; sequencing was by immunoSEQ multiplex PCR. This table holds approximately 400,000 clones, roughly 96% found once. The sample is drawn from a study of shared clonotypes between healthy human individuals. Study background: The study drew on two women and three men aged 18 to 49 as donors.

Donors included only healthy HIV-negative adults lacking recent acute infections or vaccinations. Sequenced material: memory CD8+ T cells sorted from blood. This sample's subset: CD45RO+ cells pooled with CCR7-negative TemRA cells. The gene calls are TRBV6-1 and TRBJ1-1; D call uncertain. The sequence came from a man in his thirties or forties in good health. CDR3 region: CASSVKNTEAFF. CDR3 nucleotides: TGTGCCAGCAGTGTAAAGAACACTGAAGCTTTCTTT.